This entry concerns a single TCR beta chain. The target antigen is unknown. This specimen comes from a study of T cell responses to AZD1222 COVID-19 vaccine. J gave up 0 bases and V 4 bases, and 3 bases lay outside the gene matches. The CDR3 totals 15 residues. Per germline, CDR1 MNHEY and CDR2 SMNVEV (reference sequence). Study-wide results and limits: Baseline seropositives among AZD1222 recipients totaled only five to seven.

Libraries were prepared by immunoSEQ multiplex PCR; TCRdb keeps only in-frame clonotypes and omits some of them. In the table there are under 140,000 clones, about 85% of which are singletons. This rearrangement joins TRBV27 to TRBJ2-7; 10 bases line up with TRBD1. The sequence came from an adult in good health. The input for sequencing was peripheral blood, taken on day 0 of AZD1222 vaccination. The chain's CDR3 is CASSWGQGSSYEQYF. Here the CDR3 DNA reads TGTGCCAGCAGTTGGGGACAGGGGTCCTCCTACGAGCAGTACTTC.